This TCR beta chain is from a study of blood T cell repertoires in COVID-19. Overall study context: COVID-19 samples collected from the United States, Italy and Spain covered acute and convalescent phases. PBMCs, B-cell-depleted T cells, or T cells provided the cDNA or gDNA that made up the material.

A single count supports this clone. The CDR3 runs 14 residues. V was trimmed by 1 base and J by 7 bases, leaving 10 bases between them. Germline-derived CDR1 and CDR2 are KGHSH and LQKENI. Categorization into cohorts depended on clinical history that participants reported. In the source study's methods: Reference gene primer amplification gave estimated nucleated cell counts. Sequencing was performed with immunoSEQ multiplex PCR; in TCRdb, only in-frame clones are kept and a portion is missing. V, J and clone size are taken as reported in that table, and D and trimming were inferred from the DNA itself. The table includes 150,000 to 200,000 clones, 84% detected once.

The clonotype was recovered from a woman aged 45-60 years who had recovered from COVID-19. Sequencing input: PBMCs or T cells enriched from blood (not recorded which). The rearrangement joins TRBV18 to TRBJ1-4; tentative D call: TRBD1 (5 bases). The CDR3 DNA follows: TGTGCCAGCTCACCACTTCGCGGGGCTGAAAAACTGTTTTTT. It codes for CASSPLRGAEKLFF. The complete variable domain, with remaining parts taken from reference TRBV18 and TRBJ1-4, reads NAGVMQNPRHLVRRRGQEARLRCSPMKGHSHVYWYRQLPEEGLKFMVYLQKENIIDESGMPKERFSAEFPKEGPSILRIQQVVRGDSAAYFCASSPLRGAEKLFFGSGTQLSVL.